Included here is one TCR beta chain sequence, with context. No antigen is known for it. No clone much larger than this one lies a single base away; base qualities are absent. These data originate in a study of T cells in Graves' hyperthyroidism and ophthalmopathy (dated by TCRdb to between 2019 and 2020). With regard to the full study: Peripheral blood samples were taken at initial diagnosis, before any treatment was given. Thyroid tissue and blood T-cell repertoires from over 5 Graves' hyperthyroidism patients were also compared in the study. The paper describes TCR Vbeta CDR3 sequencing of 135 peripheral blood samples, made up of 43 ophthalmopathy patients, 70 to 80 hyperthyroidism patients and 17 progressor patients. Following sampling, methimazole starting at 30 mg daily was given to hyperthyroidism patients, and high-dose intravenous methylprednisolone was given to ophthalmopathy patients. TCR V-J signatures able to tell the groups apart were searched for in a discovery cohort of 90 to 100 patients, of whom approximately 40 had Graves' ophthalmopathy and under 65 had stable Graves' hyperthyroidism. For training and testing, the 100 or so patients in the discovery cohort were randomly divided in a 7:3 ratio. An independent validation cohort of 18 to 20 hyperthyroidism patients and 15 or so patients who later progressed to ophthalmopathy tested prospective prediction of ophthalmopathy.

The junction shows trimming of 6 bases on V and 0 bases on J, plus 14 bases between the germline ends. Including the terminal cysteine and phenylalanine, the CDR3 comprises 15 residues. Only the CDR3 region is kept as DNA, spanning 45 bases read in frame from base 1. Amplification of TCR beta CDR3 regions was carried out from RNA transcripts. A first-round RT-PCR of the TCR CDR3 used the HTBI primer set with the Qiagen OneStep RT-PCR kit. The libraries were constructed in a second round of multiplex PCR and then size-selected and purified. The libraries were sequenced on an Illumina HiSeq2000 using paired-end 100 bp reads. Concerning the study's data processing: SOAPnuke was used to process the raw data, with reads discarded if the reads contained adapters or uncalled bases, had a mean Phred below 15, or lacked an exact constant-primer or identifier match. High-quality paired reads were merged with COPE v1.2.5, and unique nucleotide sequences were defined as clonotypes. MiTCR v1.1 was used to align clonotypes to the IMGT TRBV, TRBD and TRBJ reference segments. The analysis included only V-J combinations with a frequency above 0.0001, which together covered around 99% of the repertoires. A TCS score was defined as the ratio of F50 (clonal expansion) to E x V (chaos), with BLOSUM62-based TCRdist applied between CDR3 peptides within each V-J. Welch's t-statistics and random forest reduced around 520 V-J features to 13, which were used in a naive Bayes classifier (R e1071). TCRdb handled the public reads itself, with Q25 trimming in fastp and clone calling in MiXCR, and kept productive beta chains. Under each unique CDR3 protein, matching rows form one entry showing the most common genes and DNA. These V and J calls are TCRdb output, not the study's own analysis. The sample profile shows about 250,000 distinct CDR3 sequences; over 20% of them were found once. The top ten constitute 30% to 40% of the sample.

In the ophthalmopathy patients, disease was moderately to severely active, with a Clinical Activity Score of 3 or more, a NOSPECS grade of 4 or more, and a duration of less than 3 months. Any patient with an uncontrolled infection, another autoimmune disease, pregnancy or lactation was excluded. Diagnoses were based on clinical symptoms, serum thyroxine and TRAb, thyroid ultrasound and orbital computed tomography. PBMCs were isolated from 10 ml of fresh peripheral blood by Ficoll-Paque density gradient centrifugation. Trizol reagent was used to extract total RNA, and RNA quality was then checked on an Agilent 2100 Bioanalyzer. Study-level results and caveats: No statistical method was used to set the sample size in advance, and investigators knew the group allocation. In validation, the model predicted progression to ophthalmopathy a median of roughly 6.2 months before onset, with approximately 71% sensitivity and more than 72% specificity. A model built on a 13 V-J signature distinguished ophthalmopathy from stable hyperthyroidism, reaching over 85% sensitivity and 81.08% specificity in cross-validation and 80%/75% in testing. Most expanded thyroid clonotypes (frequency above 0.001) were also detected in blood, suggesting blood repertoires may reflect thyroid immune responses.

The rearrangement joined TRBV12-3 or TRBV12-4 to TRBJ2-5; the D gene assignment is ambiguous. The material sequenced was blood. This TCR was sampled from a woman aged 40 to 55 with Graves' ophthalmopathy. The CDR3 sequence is CASRMKDRNQETQYF. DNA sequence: TGTGCCAGCAGGATGAAAGATCGGAACCAAGAGACCCAGTACTTC.